The T cell receptor (beta chain) under discussion was sequenced for a study of blood T cell repertoires in COVID-19. Study in general: T cells, B-cell-depleted T cells, or PBMCs supplied cDNA or gDNA.

V lost 3 bases, J lost 6 bases, and 8 bases stayed unmatched. CDR1 and CDR2 from the germline V gene are LGHNA and YNFKEQ. The CDR3 sequence is 16 residues long. As originally analysed: Reference gene primer amplification gave estimated nucleated cell counts. Generated by immunoSEQ multiplex PCR, the TCRdb table keeps only in-frame clones and is missing some. V, J and clone size were drawn from that table, and D and trimming were deduced from the DNA. Of around 100,000 clones listed, roughly 90% were seen once; the top ten hold approximately 3.5%. The chain uses TRBV4-2 and TRBJ1-6; TRBD1 matches 7 bases. The sample comprised peripheral blood. The clonotype comes from a woman aged 60-75 years with acute or convalescent COVID-19. The CDR3 reads CASSQEGQLINSPLHF. In DNA form, the CDR3 reads TGTGCCAGCAGCCAGGAGGGACAGCTCATTAATTCACCCCTCCACTTT.